This T cell receptor beta chain originates from a study of cytomegalovirus exposure and HLA in healthy donors. Study-wide results and caveats: Accounts indicate the classifier identified cytomegalovirus status with strong specificity and sensitivity.

Sequencing was performed with immunoSEQ multiplex PCR; in TCRdb, only in-frame clones are kept and a portion is missing. The sample lists fewer than 95,000 clones, around 94% seen once, with roughly 0.6% in the top ten. Germline V lookup: CDR1 SGHDT, CDR2 YYEEEE. The V and J ends lost 4 bases and 1 base respectively, with 8 bases between them. The CDR3 is made up of 14 amino acids. Turning to this clone: Its antigen is not identified.

The receptor comes from a woman aged 18 to 35 in good health and CMV-seronegative. The J gene is TRBJ2-2, the V gene TRBV5-6; a weak D match, TRBD1 (6 bases). The sequenced sample was PBMCs. CDR3 nucleotides: TGTGCCAGCAGCCCGGGACAGAACACCGGGGAGCTGTTTTTT. Protein product: CASSPGQNTGELFF. Full variable domain (missing parts from reference TRBV5-6 and TRBJ2-2): DAGVTQSPTHLIKTRGQQVTLRCSPKSGHDTVSWYQQALGQGPQFIFQYYEEEERQRGNFPDRFSGHQFPNYSSELNVNALLLGDSALYLCASSPGQNTGELFFGEGSRLTVL.